These 28 T cell receptor beta chains share one sample of origin, sequenced in a study of radiotherapy plus CTLA-4 blockade in lung cancer. Libraries were prepared by immunoSEQ multiplex PCR; TCRdb keeps only in-frame clonotypes and omits some of them. The sample holds roughly 100,000 clones, roughly 80% seen once. The sample consisted of peripheral blood, taken from a patient treated with radiotherapy plus ipilimumab. These receptors all come from a human donor with non-small cell lung cancer who had a partial response to radiotherapy plus ipilimumab.

The chain couples TRBV10-3 to TRBJ2-3, with TRBD2 matching 8 bases. Germline trimming cut 4 bases from V and 4 bases from J; bases unmatched to any gene: 13. CDR1 is ENHRY, CDR2 SYGVKD, per germline. CDR3 length equals 17 residues. CDR3 amino acids: CAISVREGLITPDTQYF. The CDR3 DNA reads as TGTGCCATCAGTGTCCGGGAGGGCCTGATTACGCCAGATACGCAGTATTTT.

The chain combines TRBV10-1 with TRBJ2-3; a possible D gene is TRBD2 (7 bases). V lost 3 bases and J lost 5, with 12 bases in between. CDR3 size: 14 residues. Germline lookup yields CDR1 WNHNN and CDR2 SYGVQD (reference sequence). The CDR3 loop is CASSEGGGLDTQYF. The CDR3, as DNA: TGCGCCAGCAGTGAAGGGGGGGGCCTAGATACGCAGTATTTT.

This chain uses TRBV14 with TRBJ2-7; 8 positions agree with TRBD1. This CDR3 has 14 amino acids. V lost 3 bases, J lost 3 bases, and 4 bases stayed unmatched. Germline loops: CDR1 SGHDN, CDR2 FVKESK. CDR3 DNA sequence: TGTGCCAGCAGCCAGTGGACAGGGAACTACGAGCAGTACTTC. It translates to CASSQWTGNYEQYF.

The CDR3 bases are TGTGCCTGGAGTGCCCTGGGAGGGCCAGATACGCAGTATTTT. Translation gives CAWSALGGPDTQYF. V gene TRBV30 combines with J gene TRBJ2-3, with 7 bases that match TRBD2. Germline V CDR1 and CDR2: GTSNPN, SVGIG (reference sequence). The CDR3 has 14 amino acids. V lost 1 base and J lost 4; bases outside the gene matches: 5.

This chain connects TRBV13 to TRBJ2-3; TRBD2 aligns across 11 bases. The J segment lost 5 bases and the V segment lost 1 base, leaving 2 bases of the junction unmatched. This CDR3 comprises 15 residues. The germline V gene has CDR1 PRHDT and CDR2 FYEKMQ (reference sequence). The CDR3 DNA follows: TGTGCCAGCAGCTTAGTCCTAGCGGGAGGAGATACGCAGTATTTT. Protein product: CASSLVLAGGDTQYF.

J is TRBJ2-5 and V is TRBV6-5; 7 positions match TRBD2. The J call may not be correct, given that the DNA end is closer to TRBJ2-7. The CDR3 totals 16 residues. Looked up from germline, CDR1 is MNHEY and CDR2 is SVGAGI. CDR3 loop: CASSYSGGSNSYEQYF. For the CDR3, the DNA is TGTGCCAGCAGTTACTCCGGGGGGTCTAACTCCTACGAGCAGTACTTC.

CDR3 nucleotide sequence: TGTGCCAGCAGCCCGGGGACTAGCCGGGTGCAGGGGCAGTTCTTC. Translation: CASSPGTSRVQGQFF. The chain carries TRBV11-2 and TRBJ2-1; 9 bases are shared with TRBD2. V gave up 5 bases and J gave up 12 bases; unmatched junction bases: 14. This CDR3 has 15 residues. Germline CDR1 reads SGHAT; CDR2 reads FQNNGV. The full variable domain, its missing parts supplied by reference TRBV11-2 and TRBJ2-1, is EAGVAQSPRYKIIEKRQSVAFWCNPISGHATLYWYQQILGQGPKLLIQFQNNGVVDDSQLPKDRFSAERLKGVDSTLKIQPAKLEDSAVYLCASSPGTSRVQGQFFGPGTRLTVL.

The V call is TRBV4-1, the J call TRBJ2-7; 9 bases are shared with TRBD2. Unmatched junction bases numbered 2, after V lost 0 bases and J lost 5 bases. Germline V gene data show CDR1 as MGHRA and CDR2 as YSYEKL. CDR3 size: 14 residues. The CDR3 sequence: CASSQEASGNEQYF. The CDR3 DNA reads TGCGCCAGCAGCCAAGAAGCTAGCGGGAACGAGCAGTACTTC.

The J gene is TRBJ2-3, the V gene TRBV7-9, with 7 bases fitting TRBD2. The CDR3 is 15 amino acids. With V trimmed by 3 bases and J by 2 bases, 5 bases remained unmatched. Germline loops: CDR1 SEHNR, CDR2 FQNEAQ (reference sequence). CDR3 in DNA: TGTGCCAGCAGCTTCGGGGGGAGCTACACAGATACGCAGTATTTT. It translates to CASSFGGSYTDTQYF.

This clone has just one count. The chain employs TRBV5-6 and TRBJ2-7; 9 nucleotides match TRBD1. The length of the CDR3 is 16 residues. Germline V lookup: CDR1 SGHDT, CDR2 YYEEEE. V was pared by 1 base and J by 3 bases, with 8 bases of the junction left unmatched. The CDR3 DNA sequence: TGTGCCAGCAGCTTGTGGGATTACAGGGGGCTCTACGAGCAGTACTTC. Translated, it gives CASSLWDYRGLYEQYF.

The gene calls are TRBV18 and TRBJ1-1; D perhaps matches TRBD1 (5 bases). The CDR3 has 15 amino acids. Trimming left V 3 bases short and J 1 base short, with 12 bases between. Germline-derived CDR1 and CDR2 are KGHSH and LQKENI. In nucleotides, the CDR3 is TGTGCCAGCTCACCCGGGGGACGGAAGAACACTGAAGCTTTCTTT. It is translated as CASSPGGRKNTEAFF.

This clone was recorded once. The rearrangement links TRBV10-3 to TRBJ2-2; perhaps TRBD2 as D (6 bases). Germline assignment: CDR1 ENHRY and CDR2 SYGVKD. This CDR3 has 15 residues. The ends were cut back, 2 bases at V and 0 bases at J, with 7 bases in the middle. As DNA, the CDR3 is TGTGCCATCAGTGAGCCTAGCGCGAACACCGGGGAGCTGTTTTTT. This encodes CAISEPSANTGELFF.

The V call is TRBV28, the J call TRBJ1-1, with TRBD1 matching 10 bases. The V gene's germline CDR1 is MDHEN and CDR2 SYDVKM. After removal of 2 bases from V and 1 base from J, the junction contained 13 bases not matched to a gene. This CDR3 has 19 residues. CDR3 loop: CASSLGLGTGEGENTEAFF. CDR3 nucleotide sequence: TGTGCCAGCAGTTTAGGCCTAGGGACAGGGGAGGGCGAGAACACTGAAGCTTTCTTT.

The chain links TRBV5-1 to TRBJ2-5; 9 bases are a match to TRBD2. Germline V CDR1 and CDR2: SGHRS, YFSETQ. J gave up 13 bases and V 0 bases, and 13 bases lay outside the gene matches. The CDR3 extends over 15 amino acids. The DNA of the CDR3 is TGCGCCAGCAGCTTGGGGGCATTAGCGGGGGTCGAAGCGTACTTC. As protein: CASSLGALAGVEAYF.

The chain joins TRBV5-5 to TRBJ2-5; D is uncertain. The germline gives CDR1 SGHKS, CDR2 YYEKEE (reference sequence). The CDR3 runs to 13 residues. V lost 1 base, J lost 4 bases, and 8 bases lay in between. The CDR3 region is CASSLNSRETQYF. CDR3 DNA: TGTGCCAGCAGCTTGAACAGTCGAGAGACCCAGTACTTC.

This chain uses TRBV14 with TRBJ2-2; TRBD2 aligns across 7 bases. The germline CDR1 and CDR2 sequences are SGHDN and FVKESK. V was pared by 1 base and J by 2 bases, with 4 bases of the junction left unmatched. This CDR3 is 16 amino acids long. As DNA, the CDR3 is TGTGCCAGCAGCCAAGGGAGCGGGACCAACACCGGGGAGCTGTTTTTT. This codes for CASSQGSGTNTGELFF.

The chain carries TRBV19 and TRBJ2-2; D ambiguous. Germline V gene sequence: CDR1 LNHDA, CDR2 SQIVND (reference sequence). The CDR3 is made up of 15 amino acids. V lost 4 bases, J lost 2 bases, and 11 bases lay in between. CDR3 DNA sequence: TGTGCCAGTAGTAACAGTGTCCTAAACACCGGGGAGCTGTTTTTT. Amino acid sequence: CASSNSVLNTGELFF.

This chain uses TRBV19 with TRBJ2-3, with TRBD1 matching over 9 bases. CDR1 is LNHDA and CDR2 is SQIVND in the germline V gene (reference sequence). There are 13 residues in the CDR3. The V segment lost 9 bases and the J segment 3 bases; nucleotides outside the gene matches: 4. Here the CDR3 reads CASGTGRTDTQYF. DNA of the CDR3: TGTGCCAGCGGGACAGGGAGGACAGATACGCAGTATTTT.

V and J are TRBV18 and TRBJ2-1; 9 nucleotides align to TRBD2. Trimming removed 3 bases from V and 5 bases from J; junction bases left unmatched: 11. The CDR3 has 17 residues. Germline-derived CDR1 and CDR2 are KGHSH and LQKENI. The CDR3 nucleotides are TGTGCCAGCTCACCGGTCGGCGGGAGGGCCGGGAACAATGAGCAGTTCTTC. Residues: CASSPVGGRAGNNEQFF.

V gene TRBV7-3 combines with J gene TRBJ2-7; 7 nucleotides line up with TRBD1. Germline lookup yields CDR1 SGHTA and CDR2 FQGTGA. Trimming took 6 bases from V and 6 from J; bases not matched to a gene: 8. The CDR3 covers 13 residues. This chain's CDR3 is CASRLRQGSEQYF. The DNA for the CDR3 is TGTGCCAGCAGACTACGACAGGGCTCCGAGCAGTACTTC.

DNA for the CDR3: TGTGCCAGCAGCTTCGACACAACTAACTATGGCTACACCTTC. Its protein product is CASSFDTTNYGYTF. The chain employs TRBV11-2 and TRBJ1-2, with D hard to call. The CDR3 extends over 14 amino acids. Trimming took 3 bases from V and 0 from J, leaving 8 bases between them. Per the germline V gene, CDR1 is SGHAT and CDR2 is FQNNGV.

V and J are TRBV5-1 and TRBJ2-4; a possible D gene is TRBD1 (6 bases). Per germline, CDR1 SGHRS and CDR2 YFSETQ. V shed 5 bases and J shed 4 bases, with 10 bases lying between them. CDR3 length: 13 residues. In nucleotides, the CDR3 is TGCGCCAGCAGAGAGGGGGATAAAAACATTCAGTACTTC. Its translation is CASREGDKNIQYF.

The genes are TRBV28 and TRBJ2-6; D is ambiguous. The CDR3 runs 17 residues. Between the trimmed V and J ends, which lost 6 bases and 0 bases, there was a span of 15 bases. CDR1 MDHEN and CDR2 SYDVKM come from the germline V gene. The CDR3 protein is CASSATAISSGANVLTF. As DNA, the CDR3 is TGTGCCAGCAGCGCTACAGCAATAAGCTCTGGGGCCAACGTCCTGACTTTC.

This clone was seen only once. The chain carries TRBV5-4 and TRBJ1-1, with D perhaps matching TRBD1 (5 bases). Germline V gene lookup returns CDR1 SGHNT and CDR2 YYREEE (reference sequence). The CDR3 loop spans 14 amino acids. The V end lost 4 bases, the J end lost 2 bases, and 12 bases lay between the germline ends. In DNA form, the CDR3 reads TGTGCCAGCAGCACTGACAGCCGAAACACTGAAGCTTTCTTT. Its protein product is CASSTDSRNTEAFF.

The chain combines TRBV4-1 with TRBJ2-5; D gene unclear. CDR1 and CDR2 from the germline V gene are MGHRA and YSYEKL. Trimming took 1 base from V and 7 from J, leaving 16 bases between them. The CDR3 runs 15 residues. The CDR3 nucleotides are TGCGCCAGCAGCCAAGGATCCCCCGGCCGCGGGACCCAGTACTTC. This sequence encodes CASSQGSPGRGTQYF.

V gene TRBV27 combines with J gene TRBJ2-5; 11 bases are a match to TRBD1. The V and J ends lost 5 bases and 7 bases, in that order; junction bases with no gene match: 6. Looked up from germline, CDR1 is MNHEY and CDR2 is SMNVEV (reference sequence). CDR3 length equals 14 residues. The CDR3 bases are TGTGCCAGCAGTCGGACAGGGGGCATCGGGACCCAGTACTTC. The encoded protein is CASSRTGGIGTQYF.

J is TRBJ2-1 and V is TRBV5-1; 10 nucleotides align to TRBD2. With 4 bases clipped from V and 6 bases from J, the junction kept 10 bases outside the gene matches. In germline, CDR1 is SGHRS, CDR2 YFSETQ. The CDR3 is made up of 16 amino acids. The CDR3 sequence: CASSLGSSGSGNEQFF. In DNA form, the CDR3 reads TGCGCCAGCAGCCTCGGATCTAGCGGGAGTGGCAATGAGCAGTTCTTC.

This clone is termed medium-sized (0.01 to 0.1%). The V gene is TRBV27, the J gene TRBJ2-2, with D possibly matching TRBD1 (5 bases). This CDR3 spans 14 amino acids. V dropped 2 bases and J dropped 3 bases, with 7 bases sitting between them. Germline V CDR1 and CDR2: MNHEY, SMNVEV (reference sequence). CDR3 in DNA: TGTGCCAGCAGTTTAAGGGGTTACACCGGGGAGCTGTTTTTT. This translates into CASSLRGYTGELFF.